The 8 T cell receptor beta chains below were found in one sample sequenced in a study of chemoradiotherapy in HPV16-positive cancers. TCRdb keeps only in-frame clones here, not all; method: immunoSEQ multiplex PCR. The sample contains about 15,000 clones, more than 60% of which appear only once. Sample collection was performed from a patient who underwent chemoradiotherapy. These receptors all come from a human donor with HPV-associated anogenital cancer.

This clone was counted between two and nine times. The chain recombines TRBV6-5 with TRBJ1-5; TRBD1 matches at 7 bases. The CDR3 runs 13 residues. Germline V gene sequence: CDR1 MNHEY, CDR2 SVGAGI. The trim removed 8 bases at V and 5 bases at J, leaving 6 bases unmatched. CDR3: CASLHRGHQPQHF. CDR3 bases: TGTGCCAGCCTTCACAGGGGACATCAGCCCCAGCATTTT.

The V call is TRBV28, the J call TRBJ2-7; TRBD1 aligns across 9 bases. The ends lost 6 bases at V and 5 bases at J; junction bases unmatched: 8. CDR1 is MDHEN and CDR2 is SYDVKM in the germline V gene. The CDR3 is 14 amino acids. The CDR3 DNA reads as TGTGCCAGCAGCCAGGGACAGGGTAACAACGAGCAGTACTTC. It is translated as CASSQGQGNNEQYF.

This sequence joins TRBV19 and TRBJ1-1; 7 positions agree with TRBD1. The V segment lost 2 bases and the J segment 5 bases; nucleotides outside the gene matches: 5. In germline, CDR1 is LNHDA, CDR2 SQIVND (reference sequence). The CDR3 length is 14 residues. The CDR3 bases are TGTGCCAGTAGTATATCAGGGGGGGAGACTGAAGCTTTCTTT. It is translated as CASSISGGETEAFF.

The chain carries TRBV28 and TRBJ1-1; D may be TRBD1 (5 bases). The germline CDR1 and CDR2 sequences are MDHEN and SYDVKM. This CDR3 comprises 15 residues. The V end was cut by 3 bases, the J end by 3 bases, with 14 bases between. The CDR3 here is CASSLGLGRDTEAFF. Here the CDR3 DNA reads TGTGCCAGCAGTTTGGGGTTGGGACGGGACACTGAAGCTTTCTTT.

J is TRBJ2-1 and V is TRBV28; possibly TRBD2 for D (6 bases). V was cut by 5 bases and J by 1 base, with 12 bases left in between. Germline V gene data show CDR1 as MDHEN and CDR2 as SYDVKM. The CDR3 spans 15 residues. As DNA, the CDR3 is TGTGCCAGCAGTCTCGGGACTGTTTCCTACAATGAGCAGTTCTTC. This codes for CASSLGTVSYNEQFF.

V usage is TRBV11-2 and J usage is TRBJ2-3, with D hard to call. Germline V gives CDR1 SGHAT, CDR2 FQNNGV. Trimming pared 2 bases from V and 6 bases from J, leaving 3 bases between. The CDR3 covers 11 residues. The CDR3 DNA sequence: TGTGCCAGCAGCTTATACGATACGCAGTATTTT. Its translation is CASSLYDTQYF. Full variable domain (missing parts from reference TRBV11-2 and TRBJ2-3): EAGVAQSPRYKIIEKRQSVAFWCNPISGHATLYWYQQILGQGPKLLIQFQNNGVVDDSQLPKDRFSAERLKGVDSTLKIQPAKLEDSAVYLCASSLYDTQYFGPGTRLTVL.

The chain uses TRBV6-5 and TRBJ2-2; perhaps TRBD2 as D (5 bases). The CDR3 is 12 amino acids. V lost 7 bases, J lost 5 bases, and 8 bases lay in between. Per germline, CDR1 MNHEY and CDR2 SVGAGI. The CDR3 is CASIRRTGELFF. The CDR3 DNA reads TGTGCCAGCATCCGGAGGACCGGGGAGCTGTTTTTT.

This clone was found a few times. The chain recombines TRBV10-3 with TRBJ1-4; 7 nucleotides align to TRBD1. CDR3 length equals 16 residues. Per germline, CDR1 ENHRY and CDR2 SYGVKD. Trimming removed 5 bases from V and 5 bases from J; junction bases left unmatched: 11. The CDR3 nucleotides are TGTGCCATCAGTTCCACCGGCTCGGACAGGAATGAAAAACTGTTTTTT. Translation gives CAISSTGSDRNEKLFF.